The 27 T cell receptor beta chains below all came from one sample that was sequenced in a study of shared clonotypes between healthy human individuals (dated by TCRdb to 2018 to 2021). The library was generated by the immunoSEQ multiplex PCR assay. TCRdb stores this immuneACCESS table with in-frame sequences only. Part of the clones is absent; in the studies checked, under half of the shortfall reflects unresolved V genes, and no reason is known for the rest. This sample is represented by roughly 2.2 million clones; 80% to 95% of them were singletons. 0.35% to 0.45% of the sample goes to the ten largest clones. Sequenced sample: naive CD4+ T cells from PBMCs. In the paper's terms, the cell subset or site label means: CD45RA+ positively selected. The source is a man aged 18-30 years in good health. Some clones in this sample may be carry-over from other donors' samples.

The chain uses TRBV19 and TRBJ1-5, with 9 bases identical to TRBD1. The CDR3 spans 17 residues. Trimming cost V 4 bases and J 3 bases; bases outside gene matches: 10. Per germline, CDR1 LNHDA and CDR2 SQIVND (reference sequence). This chain's CDR3 is CASSTLGGQGFNQPQHF. CDR3 nucleotide sequence: TGTGCCAGTAGTACCCTTGGGGGACAGGGCTTCAATCAGCCCCAGCATTTT. The complete variable domain, with remaining parts taken from reference TRBV19 and TRBJ1-5, reads DGGITQSPKYLFRKEGQNVTLSCEQNLNHDAMYWYRQDPGQGLRLIYYSQIVNDFQKGDIAEGYSVSREKKESFPLTVTSAQKNPTAFYLCASSTLGGQGFNQPQHFGDGTRLSIL.

V and J are TRBV10-1 and TRBJ2-5, with 7 bases that match TRBD2. The CDR3 covers 16 residues. Germline V gene data show CDR1 as WNHNN and CDR2 as SYGVQD (reference sequence). The ends lost 4 bases at V and 6 bases at J; junction bases unmatched: 14. The CDR3 sequence: CASSGSSGGPKKTQYF. DNA of the CDR3: TGCGCCAGCAGTGGGTCTTCGGGAGGCCCCAAAAAGACCCAGTACTTC.

This rearrangement joins TRBV2 to TRBJ1-4; the D gene is possibly TRBD1 (5 bases). Germline V CDR1 and CDR2: SNHLY, FYNNEI. V lost 0 bases and J 3 bases, leaving 8 bases between the germline ends. There are 15 residues in the CDR3. The CDR3, as DNA: TGTGCCAGCAGTGAAGCGATGGGGGCTAATGAAAAACTGTTTTTT. It encodes CASSEAMGANEKLFF.

The chain joins TRBV29-1 to TRBJ2-7, with D perhaps TRBD1 (5 bases). Trimming left V 4 bases short and J 2 bases short, with 12 bases between. The germline CDR1 and CDR2 sequences are SQVTM and ANQGSEA. The CDR3 is 13 amino acids. The CDR3 loop is CSVVLDSTYEQYF. CDR3 in DNA: TGCAGCGTTGTTTTAGACAGTACCTACGAGCAGTACTTC.

This chain links TRBV2 with TRBJ2-2; the D is unclear. Per germline, CDR1 SNHLY and CDR2 FYNNEI. V was cut by 6 bases and J by 2 bases, with 13 bases left in between. The CDR3 is 15 residues long. The CDR3 sequence is CASRANRQNTGELFF. The CDR3 bases are TGTGCCAGCAGAGCAAACCGACAAAACACCGGGGAGCTGTTTTTT.

The J gene is TRBJ2-3, the V gene TRBV9, with D possibly TRBD2 on 5 matching bases. Germline V CDR1 and CDR2: SGDLS, YYNGEE. This CDR3 region has 15 residues. V lost 3 bases to trimming and J lost 1 base, with 12 bases between them. This CDR3 is CASSARAGGTDTQYF. CDR3 nucleotide sequence: TGTGCCAGCAGCGCCCGGGCGGGCGGCACAGATACGCAGTATTTT.

This sequence joins TRBV7-2 and TRBJ2-2; 9 positions agree with TRBD2. The germline V gene has CDR1 SGHTA and CDR2 FQGNSA. Losses at the gene ends were 6 bases for V and 8 bases for J; bases not matched to a gene: 10. The CDR3 consists of 15 residues. The CDR3 DNA sequence: TGTGCCAGCAGTCGACTAGCGGCCTGGGGTGGGGAGCTGTTTTTT. Amino acids: CASSRLAAWGGELFF. The full variable domain, in which reference TRBV7-2 and TRBJ2-2 provide the parts outside the CDR3, is GAGVSQSPSNKVTEKGKDVELRCDPISGHTALYWYRQSLGQGLEFLIYFQGNSAPDKSGLPSDRFSAERTGGSVSTLTIQRTQQEDSAVYLCASSRLAAWGGELFFGEGSRLTVL.

The rearrangement joins TRBV19 to TRBJ1-4; D remains unclear. The CDR3 runs to 16 residues. The V end was cut by 5 bases, the J end by 5 bases, with 18 bases between. CDR1 and CDR2 from the germline V gene are LNHDA and SQIVND (reference sequence). CDR3 sequence (DNA): TGTGCCAGTAGTCGCGACGCGGTTCCTTCCAATGAAAAACTGTTTTTT. Its translation: CASSRDAVPSNEKLFF.

The rearrangement links TRBV7-3 to TRBJ2-2; 8 bases are shared with TRBD1. The CDR3 totals 15 residues. Germline CDR1 is SGHTA and CDR2 is FQGTGA. The V gene end was trimmed by 6 bases and the J gene end by 1 base; junction bases not matched to a gene: 4. This chain's CDR3 is CASRKDRGNTGELFF. Written as DNA, the CDR3 is TGTGCCAGCAGAAAAGACAGGGGGAACACCGGGGAGCTGTTTTTT.

This clone was observed once. V is TRBV27 and J is TRBJ1-2; no clear D gene. Trimming removed 3 bases at V and 4 bases at J, with 12 bases between. The CDR3 is made up of 14 amino acids. Germline V gene sequence: CDR1 MNHEY, CDR2 SMNVEV (reference sequence). The CDR3 bases are TGTGCCAGCAGTTTTATCCCGGGAGGCTATGGCTACACCTTC. Translated, it gives CASSFIPGGYGYTF.

The rearrangement links TRBV11-2 to TRBJ1-4; possible D gene TRBD1, 5 bases. The length of the CDR3 is 16 residues. CDR1 and CDR2 (germline): SGHAT, FQNNGV. V was trimmed by 5 bases and J by 7 bases, leaving 20 bases between them. The CDR3 loop reads CASSPRGSTESEKLFF. The CDR3 nucleotides read TGTGCCAGCAGCCCACGGGGGTCGACCGAGAGTGAAAAACTGTTTTTT.

CDR3 coding DNA: TGTGCCAGCAGTAGAGGGGGCAATGAGCAGTTCTTC. This encodes CASSRGGNEQFF. The chain has TRBV6-6 and TRBJ2-1, with D perhaps TRBD1 (6 bases). This CDR3 has 12 residues. Per germline, CDR1 MNHNY and CDR2 SVGAGI (reference sequence). V was trimmed by 5 bases and J by 6 bases, leaving 8 bases between them.

The chain combines TRBV28 with TRBJ2-3; 7 bases are a match to TRBD1. CDR3 size: 14 residues. The V gene end was trimmed by 3 bases and the J gene end by 5 bases; junction bases not matched to a gene: 5. The V gene's germline CDR1 is MDHEN and CDR2 SYDVKM. The CDR3 sequence is CASSFNRGRDTQYF. The CDR3 bases are TGTGCCAGCAGTTTCAACAGGGGAAGAGATACGCAGTATTTT.

This clone was observed a few times. This chain uses TRBV6-5 with TRBJ2-1; the D is unclear. The length of the CDR3 is 13 residues. The ends were cut back, 6 bases at V and 4 bases at J, with 10 bases in the middle. Germline loops: CDR1 MNHEY, CDR2 SVGAGI. In DNA form, the CDR3 reads TGTGCCAGCAGAGGCTTGGGGTACAATGAGCAGTTCTTC. It specifies CASRGLGYNEQFF.

The chain links TRBV15 to TRBJ2-1; D possibly corresponds to TRBD2 (5 bases). The CDR3 is made up of 14 amino acids. Trimming removed 3 bases at V and 4 bases at J, with 10 bases between. Germline-derived CDR1 and CDR2 are LNHNV and YYDKDF (reference sequence). CDR3 in DNA: TGTGCCACCAGCAGCGGACCGGGGTACAATGAGCAGTTCTTC. Protein product: CATSSGPGYNEQFF. The full variable domain, completed using reference TRBV15 and TRBJ2-1, is DAMVIQNPRYQVTQFGKPVTLSCSQTLNHNVMYWYQQKSSQAPKLLFHYYDKDFNNEADTPDNFQSRRPNTSFCFLDIRSPGLGDTAMYLCATSSGPGYNEQFFGPGTRLTVL.

The V gene is TRBV11-1, the J gene TRBJ2-3; D is uncertain. Trimming took off 3 bases at V and 6 bases at J, with 7 bases between the two ends. The CDR3 consists of 12 residues. Germline V CDR1 and CDR2: SGHAT, FQDESV (reference sequence). CDR3 coding DNA: TGTGCCAGCAGCTTCTTGGCGGATACGCAGTATTTT. Translating it yields CASSFLADTQYF.

The V and J genes are TRBV6-5 and TRBJ2-7, with TRBD2 matching over 7 bases. V was pared by 5 bases and J by 2 bases, with 3 bases of the junction left unmatched. The CDR3 has 13 residues. Germline V CDR1 and CDR2: MNHEY, SVGAGI. CDR3 nucleotides: TGTGCCAGCAGTGCCACTAGCGCCTACGAGCAGTACTTC. It encodes CASSATSAYEQYF.

The genes are TRBV7-9 and TRBJ2-5, with D perhaps TRBD1 (5 bases). The J call may be wrong; the DNA end is better matched by TRBJ2-7. The CDR3 sequence is 13 residues long. From germline, CDR1 is SEHNR and CDR2 FQNEAQ (reference sequence). The CDR3, as DNA: TGTGCCAGCAGCTTATTAGTACAGGCCGAGCAGTACTTC. Its translation is CASSLLVQAEQYF.

This chain joins TRBV5-1 and TRBJ2-3, with D perhaps TRBD2 (6 bases). This CDR3 is 16 amino acids long. CDR1 and CDR2 from the germline V gene are SGHRS and YFSETQ. V lost 3 bases and J lost 5, with 19 bases in between. The CDR3 is CASSSSMGGDGDTQYF. CDR3 bases: TGCGCCAGCAGCTCCTCCATGGGGGGAGATGGAGATACGCAGTATTTT.

J is TRBJ2-3 and V is TRBV7-9, with D perhaps matching TRBD1 (5 bases). The V end was cut by 3 bases, the J end by 1 base, with 14 bases between. The CDR3 is 16 residues long. CDR1 SEHNR and CDR2 FQNEAQ come from the germline V gene (reference sequence). Written as DNA, the CDR3 is TGTGCCAGCAGCTTGGTCGTGGGGCAGGGCACAGATACGCAGTATTTT. Amino acids: CASSLVVGQGTDTQYF. Full variable domain (rest looked up from reference TRBV7-9 and TRBJ2-3): DTGVSQNPRHKITKRGQNVTFRCDPISEHNRLYWYRQTLGQGPEFLTYFQNEAQLEKSRLLSDRFSAERPKGSFSTLEIQRTEQGDSAMYLCASSLVVGQGTDTQYFGPGTRLTVL.

A word on this clone: Lacking the conserved final phenylalanine or tryptophan, this CDR3 likely reflects a read error. The DNA is left out, because the CDR3 cannot be placed on it with certainty; the CDR3 is given as TCRdb lists it. The chain recombines TRBV6-5 with TRBJ2-4; TRBD2 is taken as the D call from the table, unchecked against the DNA. Germline-derived CDR1 and CDR2 are MNHEY and SVGAGI. A total of 11 residues make up the CDR3, ends included. The CDR3 here is CASSYSRRRPT.

The chain carries TRBV9 and TRBJ2-5, with D perhaps matching TRBD1 (5 bases). This CDR3 has 14 amino acids. Germline V gene data show CDR1 as SGDLS and CDR2 as YYNGEE. Trimming took off 4 bases at V and 0 bases at J, with 10 bases between the two ends. The CDR3 protein is CASSTPGYQETQYF. The CDR3 DNA reads TGTGCCAGCAGCACCCCAGGGTACCAAGAGACCCAGTACTTC.

The V and J genes are TRBV5-4 and TRBJ2-5; TRBD2 matches at 9 bases. V trimming: 4 bases; J trimming: 4 bases; junction bases outside the gene matches: 14. CDR1 SGHNT and CDR2 YYREEE come from the germline V gene (reference sequence). CDR3 length: 17 amino acids. The CDR3 reads CASSQGGVAGGRETQYF. The CDR3 DNA is TGTGCCAGCAGCCAGGGGGGGGTGGCGGGAGGGCGAGAGACCCAGTACTTC. The full variable domain, completed using reference TRBV5-4 and TRBJ2-5, is ETGVTQSPTHLIKTRGQQVTLRCSSQSGHNTVSWYQQALGQGPQFIFQYYREEENGRGNFPPRFSGLQFPNYSSELNVNALELDDSALYLCASSQGGVAGGRETQYFGPGTRLLVL.

The chain uses TRBV19 and TRBJ1-1, with a possible D match to TRBD1 (5 bases). CDR3 length: 14 residues. Germline lookup yields CDR1 LNHDA and CDR2 SQIVND (reference sequence). Trimming shortened V by 4 bases and J by 6 bases, and 15 bases separated the two germline ends. CDR3 DNA sequence: TGTGCCAGTAGTACACCATTCGGGGGGGCTGAAGCTTTCTTT. This sequence encodes CASSTPFGGAEAFF.

CDR3 sequence reads: CASRTRALLDGYTF. Here the CDR3 DNA reads TGTGCCAGCAGGACGCGCGCGCTCCTAGATGGCTACACCTTC. V and J are TRBV28 and TRBJ1-2; D call uncertain. V lost 6 bases, J lost 6 bases, and 17 bases lay in between. This CDR3 contains 14 residues. CDR1 and CDR2 from the germline V gene are MDHEN and SYDVKM.

The rearrangement links TRBV19 to TRBJ1-1; no definite D call. CDR3 length: 12 amino acids. V was cut by 3 bases and J by 11 bases, with 13 bases left in between. Germline CDR1 LNHDA, CDR2 SQIVND (reference sequence). The CDR3 region is CASSMSNGVAFF. CDR3 nucleotides: TGTGCCAGTAGTATGTCGAACGGGGTCGCTTTCTTT.

The rearrangement uses TRBV7-2 and TRBJ1-5; D is possibly TRBD1 (5 bases). Germline V gene data show CDR1 as SGHTA and CDR2 as FQGNSA. V shed 3 bases and J shed 3 bases, with 12 bases lying between them. This CDR3 region has 15 residues. The CDR3 region has the DNA TGTGCCAGCAGCTTGGGAGGACAAGACAATCAGCCCCAGCATTTT. Its protein is CASSLGGQDNQPQHF. The full variable domain, its missing parts supplied by reference TRBV7-2 and TRBJ1-5, is GAGVSQSPSNKVTEKGKDVELRCDPISGHTALYWYRQSLGQGLEFLIYFQGNSAPDKSGLPSDRFSAERTGGSVSTLTIQRTQQEDSAVYLCASSLGGQDNQPQHFGDGTRLSIL.